The 10 T cell receptor beta chains below come from one sample, sequenced in a study of OX40 agonist ivuxolimab in advanced cancers. Assay used: immunoSEQ multiplex PCR; TCRdb lists only in-frame clones, some missing. Here the sample spans roughly 75,000 clones, about 89% being singletons. Sequenced material: CD4+ or CD8+ T cells sorted from blood, taken in a trial of the OX40 agonist ivuxolimab. Source of these receptors: an adult with an advanced solid tumor such as melanoma, head and neck, liver or kidney cancer.

This chain links TRBV5-8 with TRBJ1-2; 9 bases are shared with TRBD1. Per the germline V gene, CDR1 is SGHTS and CDR2 is YDEGEE. This CDR3 is built from 15 residues. After removal of 4 bases from V and 5 bases from J, the junction contained 9 bases not matched to a gene. The CDR3 spells CASSPLWTGEYGYTF. The DNA for the CDR3 is TGTGCCAGCAGCCCCCTCTGGACAGGGGAGTATGGCTACACCTTC.

This clone has a handful of counts. J is TRBJ2-7 and V is TRBV30, with D maybe TRBD1 (5 bases). Germline CDR1 and CDR2: GTSNPN and SVGIG (reference sequence). V shed 0 bases and J shed 1 base, with 10 bases lying between them. The CDR3 has 14 amino acids. The CDR3 DNA reads as TGTGCCTGGAGTGTGTCAGGGATTTCCTACGAGCAGTACTTC. Translated: CAWSVSGISYEQYF.

In DNA form, the CDR3 reads TGTGCCAGAAGTTACAGGGGACTCTACGAGCAGTACTTC. As protein: CARSYRGLYEQYF. The chain has TRBV5-4 and TRBJ2-7, with a tentative D call TRBD1 (7 bases). Trimming took off 8 bases at V and 3 bases at J, with 15 bases between the two ends. The CDR3 sequence is 13 residues long. Germline values: CDR1 SGHNT, CDR2 YYREEE (reference sequence). Full variable domain (outside the CDR3, taken from reference TRBV5-4 and TRBJ2-7): ETGVTQSPTHLIKTRGQQVTLRCSSQSGHNTVSWYQQALGQGPQFIFQYYREEENGRGNFPPRFSGLQFPNYSSELNVNALELDDSALYLCARSYRGLYEQYFGPGTRLTVT.

Only a few counts were recorded for this clone. Compared with germline, one end of the junction differs, possibly owing to a read error. The chain has TRBV30 and TRBJ1-2; D perhaps matches TRBD1 (5 bases). This CDR3 comprises 11 residues. Germline CDR1 is GTSNPN and CDR2 is SVGIG (reference sequence). The CDR3 region is CAWDHRGQKHF. The CDR3 bases are TGTGCCTGGGACCACCGGGGCCAGAAACACTTC.

This clone was counted once. V is TRBV30 and J is TRBJ2-3, with D perhaps matching TRBD1 or TRBD2 (5 bases each). The CDR3 spans 14 residues. Trimming took off 0 bases at V and 5 bases at J, with 12 bases between the two ends. The germline CDR1 and CDR2 sequences are GTSNPN and SVGIG (reference sequence). The CDR3 DNA reads as TGTGCCTGGAGTGTCTCGGGGACCAAAGATACGCAGTATTTT. Translated, it gives CAWSVSGTKDTQYF.

V is TRBV28 and J is TRBJ1-1; D is possibly TRBD1 (6 bases). Per the germline V gene, CDR1 is MDHEN and CDR2 is SYDVKM. The ends were cut back, 6 bases at V and 5 bases at J, with 10 bases in the middle. This CDR3 region has 12 residues. The CDR3: CASSSGQTEAFF. In DNA, the CDR3 is TGTGCCAGCAGCTCCGGACAGACTGAAGCTTTCTTT.

This clone was seen a single time. V usage is TRBV28 and J usage is TRBJ1-2; D call uncertain. Germline V gene lookup returns CDR1 MDHEN and CDR2 SYDVKM. This CDR3 has 13 residues. Trimming shortened V by 2 bases and J by 5 bases, and 9 bases separated the two germline ends. CDR3 DNA: TGTGCCAGCAGTTTAAGGGATGAATATGGCTACACCTTC. Protein: CASSLRDEYGYTF.

The chain combines TRBV7-3 with TRBJ2-5, with a tentative D call TRBD2 (7 bases). The length of the CDR3 is 14 residues. The germline V gene encodes CDR1 SGHTA and CDR2 FQGTGA. V was cut by 2 bases and J by 5 bases, with 12 bases left in between. The CDR3 reads CASSLLGGRETQYF. The CDR3, as DNA: TGTGCCAGCAGCTTATTGGGGGGGCGTGAGACCCAGTACTTC.

The CDR3 DNA is TGCAGCGGCCTGTTACAGAACACCGGGGAGCTGTTTTTT. Translating gives CSGLLQNTGELFF. The chain joins TRBV29-1 to TRBJ2-2; D is ambiguous. The CDR3 extends over 13 amino acids. Per germline, CDR1 SQVTM and CDR2 ANQGSEA. The germline V and J ends were trimmed by 7 bases and 1 base, with 10 bases remaining between them.

The chain employs TRBV27 and TRBJ2-6, with 9 bases aligning to TRBD1. CDR1 is MNHEY and CDR2 is SMNVEV in the germline V gene (reference sequence). Trimming cost V 4 bases and J 2 bases; bases outside gene matches: 6. CDR3 length equals 17 residues. The CDR3 here is CASSSGQGKAGANVLTF. In DNA form, the CDR3 reads TGTGCCAGCAGTTCCGGACAGGGGAAGGCTGGGGCCAACGTCCTGACTTTC.